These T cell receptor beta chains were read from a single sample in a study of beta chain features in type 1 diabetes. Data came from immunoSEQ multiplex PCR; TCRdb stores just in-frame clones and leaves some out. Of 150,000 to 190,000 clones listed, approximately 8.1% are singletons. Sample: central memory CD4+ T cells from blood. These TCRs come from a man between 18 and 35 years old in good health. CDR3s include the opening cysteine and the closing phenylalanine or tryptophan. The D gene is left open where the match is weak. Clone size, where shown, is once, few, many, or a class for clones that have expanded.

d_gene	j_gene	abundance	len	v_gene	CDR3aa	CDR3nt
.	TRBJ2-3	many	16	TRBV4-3	CASSRVGLVSTDTQYF	TGCGCCAGCAGCCGTGTGGGACTTGTCTCCACAGATACGCAGTATTTT
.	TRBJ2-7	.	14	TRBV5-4	CASSRGRGAGEQYF	TGTGCCAGCAGCCGAGGAAGAGGGGCGGGGGAGCAGTACTTC
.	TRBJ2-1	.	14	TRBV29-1	CSVETRNVRYEQFF	TGCAGCGTTGAAACTAGAAACGTTCGATATGAGCAGTTCTTC
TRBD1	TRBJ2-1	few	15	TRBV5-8	CASSLLGTGENEQFF	TGTGCCAGCAGCTTGTTAGGGACAGGGGAGAATGAGCAGTTCTTC
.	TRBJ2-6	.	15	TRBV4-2	CASTDRSSGANVLTF	TGTGCCAGCACCGATCGGAGCTCTGGGGCCAACGTCCTGACTTTC
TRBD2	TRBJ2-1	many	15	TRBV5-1	CASSLISGRAVEQFF	TGCGCCAGCAGTCTAATAAGCGGGAGGGCCGTAGAGCAGTTCTTC
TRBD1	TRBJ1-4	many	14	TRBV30	CACQDRGGSEKLFF	TGTGCCTGCCAAGACAGGGGAGGAAGTGAAAAACTGTTTTTT
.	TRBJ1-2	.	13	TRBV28	CASRLQVNYGYTF	TGTGCCAGCAGACTACAGGTTAACTATGGCTACACCTTC
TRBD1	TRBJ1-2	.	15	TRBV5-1	CASSLEGQGVGGYTF	TGCGCCAGCAGCTTGGAAGGACAGGGTGTGGGCGGCTACACCTTC
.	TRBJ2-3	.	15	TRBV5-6	CASSRLPLTGPTQYF	TGTGCCAGCAGCCGGCTCCCGCTGACAGGTCCTACGCAGTATTTT
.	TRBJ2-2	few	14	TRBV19	CASRYQGTTGELFF	TGTGCCAGTAGATATCAGGGTACCACCGGGGAGCTGTTTTTT
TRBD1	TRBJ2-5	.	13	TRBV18	CASSRDREETQYF	TGTGCCAGCTCCAGGGACAGAGAAGAGACCCAGTACTTC
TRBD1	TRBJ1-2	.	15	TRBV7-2	CASSLSSQGAEGYTF	TGTGCCAGCAGCTTGTCCTCACAGGGGGCAGAGGGCTACACCTTC
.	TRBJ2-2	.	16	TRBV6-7	CASSYSSQGYTGELFF	TGTGCCAGCAGTTACTCGTCACAGGGTTACACCGGGGAGCTGTTTTTT
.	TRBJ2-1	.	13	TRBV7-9	CASSLSGVAEQFF	TGTGCCAGCAGCTTATCGGGGGTGGCTGAGCAGTTCTTC
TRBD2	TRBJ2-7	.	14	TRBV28	CASSGGGPPYEQYF	TGTGCCAGCAGCGGGGGGGGGCCTCCCTACGAGCAGTACTTC
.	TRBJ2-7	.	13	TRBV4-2	CASSLAWGDEQYF	TGTGCCAGCAGCCTTGCATGGGGGGACGAGCAGTACTTC
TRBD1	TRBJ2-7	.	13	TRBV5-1	CASSLDRSGEQYF	TGCGCCAGCAGCCTGGACAGGTCGGGCGAGCAGTACTTC
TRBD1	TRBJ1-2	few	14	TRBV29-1	CSVENRDSDYGYTF	TGCAGCGTAGAGAACCGGGACAGCGACTATGGCTACACCTTC
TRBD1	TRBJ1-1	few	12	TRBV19	CASRLTGEEAFF	TGTGCCAGTAGGCTCACAGGGGAAGAAGCTTTCTTT
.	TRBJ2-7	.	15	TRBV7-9	CASSLDGGQGYEQYF	TGTGCCAGCAGCTTAGACGGCGGTCAGGGGTACGAGCAGTACTTC
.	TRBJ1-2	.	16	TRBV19	CASSTSGQTSNYGYTF	TGTGCCAGTAGTACCTCTGGACAGACCTCTAACTATGGCTACACCTTC
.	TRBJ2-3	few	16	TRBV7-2	CASSFEFTNLRDTQYF	TGTGCCAGCAGCTTTGAATTCACGAATCTACGGGATACGCAGTATTTT